This TCR beta chain was recorded in a study of T cells after yellow fever vaccination. The CDR3 has 13 residues. V shed 2 bases and J 8 bases; nucleotides not matched to a gene: 5. From germline, CDR1 is LGHDT and CDR2 YNNKEL (reference sequence). TCRdb re-called the 5' RACE reads with MiXCR, one entry per CDR3 protein. The data contain 340,000 or so distinct CDR3 sequences, about an eighth of them singletons. The sample consisted of CD4+ T cells sorted from PBMCs, taken 15 days after the yellow fever booster vaccination. The chain recombines TRBV3-1 with TRBJ1-2; 7 nucleotides agree with TRBD1. The source of this sequence is a man aged 18 to 30 who received the YFV17D yellow fever vaccine. CDR3 sequence: CASSQSRDSGYTF. The CDR3 DNA follows: TGTGCCAGCAGCCAAAGCCGGGACAGCGGCTACACCTTC.